The following is a T cell receptor beta chain sequence with its context. Its matching antigen is unknown. The PCR made use of 60 Vbeta and 13 Jbeta primers. TCRdb keeps only in-frame clones here, not all; method: immunoSEQ multiplex PCR. The data hold 150,000 to 200,000 clones, with around 75% observed a single time. The record originates from a study of cytomegalovirus exposure and HLA in healthy donors. The study's findings and limits: Roughly even sequencing depth across donors was the assumption behind the presence/absence analyses.

The CDR3 loop spans 15 amino acids. V lost 2 bases to trimming and J lost 4 bases; unmatched junction nucleotides: 8. Per the germline V gene, CDR1 is SGDLS and CDR2 is YYNGEE. The rearrangement joins TRBV9 to TRBJ2-5; TRBD1 aligns across 7 bases. The source of this sequence is a man younger than 30 in good health and CMV-seropositive. The sample consisted of PBMCs. Written as DNA, the CDR3 is TGTGCCAGCAGCGTGGGGACAGATATCATAGAGACCCAGTACTTC. Translation: CASSVGTDIIETQYF.